The source of this T cell receptor (beta chain) is a study of T cell responses to AZD1222 COVID-19 vaccine. Findings of the study overall: In all cases, repertoires were sampled only after the peak T cell response.

CDR1 SGHVS and CDR2 FQNEAQ come from the germline V gene. CDR3 size: 16 residues. Trimming stripped 4 bases from V and 0 bases from J, with 10 bases between. Sequencing used immunoSEQ multiplex PCR; TCRdb keeps in-frame clones, though not all of them. This table holds tens of thousands of clones, around nine tenths found once. Concerning this clone: Its antigen is not identified.

The chain uses TRBV7-8 and TRBJ1-6; D ambiguous. This receptor was identified in an adult in good health. This material consisted of peripheral blood, taken on day 0 of AZD1222 vaccination. DNA for the CDR3: TGTGCCAGCAGCTCTCCACTGAGCTCCTATAATTCACCCCTCCACTTT. Its protein product is CASSSPLSSYNSPLHF.